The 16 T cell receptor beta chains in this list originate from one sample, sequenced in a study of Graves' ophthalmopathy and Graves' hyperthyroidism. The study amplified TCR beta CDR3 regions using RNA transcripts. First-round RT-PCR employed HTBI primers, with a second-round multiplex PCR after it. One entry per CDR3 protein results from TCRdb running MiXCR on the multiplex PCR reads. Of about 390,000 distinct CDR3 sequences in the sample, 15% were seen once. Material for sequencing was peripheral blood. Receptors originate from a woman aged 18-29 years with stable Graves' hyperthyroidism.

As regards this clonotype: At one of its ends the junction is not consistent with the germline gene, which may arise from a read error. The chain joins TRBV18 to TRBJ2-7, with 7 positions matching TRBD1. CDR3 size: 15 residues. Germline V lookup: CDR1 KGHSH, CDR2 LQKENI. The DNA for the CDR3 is TGTGCCAGCTCACGACTCGGGACAGATCCCTACGAGCAGTGCTTC. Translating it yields CASSRLGTDPYEQCF. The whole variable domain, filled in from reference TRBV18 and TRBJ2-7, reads NAGVMQNPRHLVRRRGQEARLRCSPMKGHSHVYWYRQLPEEGLKFMVYLQKENIIDESGMPKERFSAEFPKEGPSILRIQQVVRGDSAAYFCASSRLGTDPYEQCFGPGTRLTVT.

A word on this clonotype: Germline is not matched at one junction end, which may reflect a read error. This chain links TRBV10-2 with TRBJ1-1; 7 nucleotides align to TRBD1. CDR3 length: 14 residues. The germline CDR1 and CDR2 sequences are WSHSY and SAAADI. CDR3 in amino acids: CASRDYRGVTEACF. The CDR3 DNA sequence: TGCGCCAGCAGGGATTACAGGGGAGTCACTGAAGCTTGCTTT.

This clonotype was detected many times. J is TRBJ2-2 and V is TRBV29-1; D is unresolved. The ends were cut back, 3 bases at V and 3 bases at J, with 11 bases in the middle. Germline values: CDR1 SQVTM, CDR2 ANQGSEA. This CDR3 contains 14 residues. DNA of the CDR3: TGCAGCGTTGAGCGGTGGGGATACACCGGGGAGCTGTTTTTT. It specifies CSVERWGYTGELFF.

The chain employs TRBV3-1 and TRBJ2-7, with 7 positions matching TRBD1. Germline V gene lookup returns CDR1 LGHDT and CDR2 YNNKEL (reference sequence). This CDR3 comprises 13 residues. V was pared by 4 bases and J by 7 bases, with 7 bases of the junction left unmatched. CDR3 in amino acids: CASSPSYRGEQYF. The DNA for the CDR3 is TGTGCCAGCAGCCCCTCTTACAGGGGAGAGCAGTACTTC.

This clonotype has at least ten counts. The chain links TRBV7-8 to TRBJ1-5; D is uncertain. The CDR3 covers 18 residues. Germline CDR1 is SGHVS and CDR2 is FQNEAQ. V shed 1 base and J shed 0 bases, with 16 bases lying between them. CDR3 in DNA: TGTGCCAGCAGCTTAGGTCGGACGGTCCCTTATAGCAATCAGCCCCAGCATTTT. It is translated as CASSLGRTVPYSNQPQHF.

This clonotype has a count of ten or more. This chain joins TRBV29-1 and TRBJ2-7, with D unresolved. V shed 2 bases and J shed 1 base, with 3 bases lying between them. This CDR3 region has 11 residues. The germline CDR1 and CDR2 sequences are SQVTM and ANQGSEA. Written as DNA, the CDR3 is TGCAGCGTTGAACAGTCCTACGAGCAGTACTTC. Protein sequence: CSVEQSYEQYF.

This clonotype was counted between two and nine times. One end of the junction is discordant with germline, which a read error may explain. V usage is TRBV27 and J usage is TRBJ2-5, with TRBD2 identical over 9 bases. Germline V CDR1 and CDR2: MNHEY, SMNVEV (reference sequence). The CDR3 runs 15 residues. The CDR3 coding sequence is TGTGCCAGCAGTTGGGGCGGGGGGGTCCAAGAGACCAAGTACTTC. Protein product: CASSWGGGVQETKYF.

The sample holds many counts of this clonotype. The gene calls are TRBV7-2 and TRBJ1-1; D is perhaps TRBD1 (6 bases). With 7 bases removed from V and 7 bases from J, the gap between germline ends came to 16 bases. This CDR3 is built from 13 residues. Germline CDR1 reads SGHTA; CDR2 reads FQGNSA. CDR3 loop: CASTFNQGFEAFF. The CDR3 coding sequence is TGTGCCAGCACCTTCAACCAGGGGTTTGAAGCTTTCTTT.

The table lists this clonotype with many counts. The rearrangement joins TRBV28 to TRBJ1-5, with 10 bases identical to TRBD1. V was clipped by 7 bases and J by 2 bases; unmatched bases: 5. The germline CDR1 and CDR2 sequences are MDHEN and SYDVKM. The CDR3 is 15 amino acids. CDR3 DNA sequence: TGTGCCAGCACACTTGGGACAGGGGGCAATCAGCCCCAGCATTTT. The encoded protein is CASTLGTGGNQPQHF. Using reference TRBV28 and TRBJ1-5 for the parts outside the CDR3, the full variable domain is DVKVTQSSRYLVKRTGEKVFLECVQDMDHENMFWYRQDPGLGLRLIYFSYDVKMKEKGDIPEGYSVSREKKERFSLILESASTNQTSMYLCASTLGTGGNQPQHFGDGTRLSIL.

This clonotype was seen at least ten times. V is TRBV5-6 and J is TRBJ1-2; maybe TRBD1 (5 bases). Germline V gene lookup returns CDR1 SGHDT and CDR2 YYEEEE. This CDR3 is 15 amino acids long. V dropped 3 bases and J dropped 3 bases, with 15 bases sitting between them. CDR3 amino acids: CASSSPGRRDYGYTF. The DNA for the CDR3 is TGTGCCAGCAGCTCCCCGGGACGGAGAGACTATGGCTACACCTTC.

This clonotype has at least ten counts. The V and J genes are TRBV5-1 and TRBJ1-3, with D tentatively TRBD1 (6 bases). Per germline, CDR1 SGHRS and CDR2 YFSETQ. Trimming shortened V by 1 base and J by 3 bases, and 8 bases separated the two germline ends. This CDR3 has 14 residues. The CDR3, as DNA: TGCGCCAGCAGCTTGACAGGGATTGGAAACACCATATATTTT. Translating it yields CASSLTGIGNTIYF.

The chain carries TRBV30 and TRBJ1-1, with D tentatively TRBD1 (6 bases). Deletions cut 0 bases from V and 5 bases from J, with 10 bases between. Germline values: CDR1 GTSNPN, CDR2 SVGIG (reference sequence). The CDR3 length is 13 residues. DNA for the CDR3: TGTGCCTGGAGTGTACATCAGGGGACTGAAGCTTTCTTT. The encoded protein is CAWSVHQGTEAFF.

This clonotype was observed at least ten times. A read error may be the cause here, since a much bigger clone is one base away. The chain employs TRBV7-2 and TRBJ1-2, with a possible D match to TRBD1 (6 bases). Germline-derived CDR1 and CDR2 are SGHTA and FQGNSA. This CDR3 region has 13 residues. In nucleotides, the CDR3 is TGTGCCAGCAGCTTATCGGGGGGCGCGGGCTACGCCTTC. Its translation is CASSLSGGAGYAF.

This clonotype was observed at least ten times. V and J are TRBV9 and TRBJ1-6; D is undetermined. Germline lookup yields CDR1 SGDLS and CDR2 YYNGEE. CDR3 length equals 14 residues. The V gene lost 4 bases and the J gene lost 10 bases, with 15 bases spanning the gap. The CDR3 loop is CASSTRQETSPLHF. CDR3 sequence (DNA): TGTGCCAGCAGCACTAGACAAGAAACCTCACCCCTCCACTTT.

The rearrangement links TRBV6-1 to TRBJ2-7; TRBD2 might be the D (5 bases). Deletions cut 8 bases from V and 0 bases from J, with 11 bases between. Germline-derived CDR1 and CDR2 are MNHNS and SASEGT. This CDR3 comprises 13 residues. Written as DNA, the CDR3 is TGTGCCAGCGGAGAGGGAATCTCCTACGAGCAGTACTTC. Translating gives CASGEGISYEQYF.

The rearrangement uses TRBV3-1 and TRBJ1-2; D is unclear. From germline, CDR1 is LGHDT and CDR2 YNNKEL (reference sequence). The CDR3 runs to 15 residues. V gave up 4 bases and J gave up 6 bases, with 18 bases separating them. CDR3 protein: CASSPSMFGRDGYTF. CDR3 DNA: TGTGCCAGCAGCCCCTCAATGTTTGGGAGGGATGGCTACACCTTC.